This T cell receptor beta chain was retrieved from a study of T cell changes during pregnancy in multiple sclerosis. The CDR3 totals 21 residues. Sequencing was performed with immunoSEQ multiplex PCR; in TCRdb, only in-frame clones are kept and a portion is missing. Of some 60,000 clones in the sample, about 90% were seen once. This clonotype was sampled from a female donor with multiple sclerosis, enrolled in a pregnancy study. The chain recombines TRBV21-1 with TRBJ1-2; the listed D gene, TRBD1, was not tested against the DNA. TRBV21-1 is assigned pseudogene status. Sequencing was performed on CD4+ T cells from peripheral blood mononuclear cells, taken in the first trimester of pregnancy. CDR3 residues: CASSKKSGNRDAQKILYGYTF. In DNA form, the CDR3 reads TGTGCCAGCAGCAAAAAGTCGGGGAACAGGGACGCGCAAAAAATCCTCTATGGCTACACCTTC.